These T cell receptor beta chains were read from a single sample in a study of blood T cell repertoires in COVID-19. Produced via immunoSEQ multiplex PCR; TCRdb's table is partial and in-frame only. The sample holds 140,000 to 150,000 clones, about four fifths seen once. The sample consisted of peripheral blood. The receptor set was obtained from a man between 65 and 79 years old who had recovered from COVID-19. The CDR3 runs from the conserved cysteine through the conserved F or W. A D gene is named only where the DNA matches it firmly. Only some rows state a clone size, as once, few, many or a class for expanded clones.

J	D	V	size	DNA	CDR3
TRBJ2-7	TRBD1	TRBV12-3/TRBV12-4	.	TGTGCCAGCAGAAGGACAGGGGCGAACGAGCAGTACTTC	CASRRTGANEQYF
TRBJ2-7	.	TRBV6-1	.	TGTGCCAGCAGTGAAGCGGCGGGATACGAGCAGTACTTC	CASSEAAGYEQYF
TRBJ2-1	.	TRBV3-1/TRBV3-2	.	TGTGCCAGCAGCTCGGACCAGGGGTTCCCCTACAATGAGCAGTTCTTC	CASSSDQGFPYNEQFF
TRBJ2-1	TRBD2	TRBV30	.	TGTGCCTGGAGTGAGTGGACTAGCGGGACGAATGAGCAGTTCTTC	CAWSEWTSGTNEQFF
TRBJ2-2	.	TRBV5-6	many	TGTGCCAGCAGCTTGTTCGGAGGAGCGAACACCGGGGAGCTGTTTTTT	CASSLFGGANTGELFF
TRBJ1-3	TRBD1	TRBV4-1	few	TGCGCCAGCAGTCCCGGGACAGGGGATGGTGGAAACACCATATATTTT	CASSPGTGDGGNTIYF
TRBJ1-1	.	TRBV2	.	TGTGCCAGCAGTGACCCGGCAGGGGCGCCAGGCACTGAAGCTTTCTTT	CASSDPAGAPGTEAFF
TRBJ1-1	TRBD1	TRBV19	.	TGTGCCAGTAGCGCCGGGACAGGGGGCGCCGGATGGAACACTGAAGCTTTCTTT	CASSAGTGGAGWNTEAFF
TRBJ2-4	.	TRBV5-5	once	TGTGCCAGCAGCTTGGTAGATCTCAAAAACATTCAGTACTTC	CASSLVDLKNIQYF
TRBJ2-7	.	TRBV4-1	.	TGCGCCAGCAGCCAAGGTTGGGCAGGGACCTACGAGCAGTACTTC	CASSQGWAGTYEQYF
TRBJ2-3	.	TRBV5-1	.	TGCGCCAGCAGCTTGGTTTGGGGAGGCACAGATACGCAGTATTTT	CASSLVWGGTDTQYF
TRBJ2-7	TRBD1	TRBV7-9	few	TGTGCCAGCAGCCGTGGGACAGGGAGCTCCTACGAGCAGTACTTC	CASSRGTGSSYEQYF
TRBJ2-5	TRBD1	TRBV30	.	TGTGCCTGGAGTGACCCCGAACTATGGGGACAGGGGCCCTTAGTCGAGACCCAGTACTTC	CAWSDPELWGQGPLVETQYF
TRBJ2-7	.	TRBV5-1	.	TGCGCCAGCAGGTGGGGGGACGAGCAGTACTTC	CASRWGDEQYF
TRBJ2-7	.	TRBV5-1	.	TGCGCCAGCAGCTTGTTCCACTTGAAAACCTACGAGCAGTACTTC	CASSLFHLKTYEQYF
TRBJ2-3	.	TRBV29-1	.	TGCAGCGTTGCCTTAGGGGTAGATACGCAGTATTTT	CSVALGVDTQYF